Shown below are 27 T cell receptor beta chains from a single sample sequenced in a study of T cells in Graves' hyperthyroidism and ophthalmopathy. TCR beta CDR3 sequences were amplified from RNA transcripts. In the first-round RT-PCR of the TCR CDR3, the HTBI primer set was used. TCRdb processed the multiplex PCR reads anew with MiXCR; each CDR3 protein has one entry. The sample has 330,000 or so distinct CDR3 sequences; roughly 18% are singletons. Sequencing input: blood. These receptors were taken from a woman aged 35 to 49 with Graves' ophthalmopathy.

The genes are TRBV28 and TRBJ2-5; D perhaps matches TRBD1 (5 bases). V dropped 6 bases and J dropped 3 bases, with 17 bases sitting between them. Germline CDR1 MDHEN, CDR2 SYDVKM. The CDR3 loop spans 15 amino acids. The CDR3 protein is CASSHGVGLEETQYF. The CDR3 DNA sequence: TGTGCCAGCAGCCACGGAGTGGGGCTAGAAGAGACCCAGTACTTC.

There are many counts of this clonotype. The chain joins TRBV29-1 to TRBJ2-7; 8 bases are a match to TRBD1. Germline CDR1 is SQVTM and CDR2 is ANQGSEA. V was clipped by 3 bases and J by 4 bases; unmatched bases: 5. The CDR3 contains 13 residues. The DNA for the CDR3 is TGCAGCGTTGAGGACAGGGTATCGTACGAGCAGTACTTC. It yields the protein CSVEDRVSYEQYF.

The chain couples TRBV12-3 or TRBV12-4 to TRBJ2-7; 9 bases are shared with TRBD2. V gave up 6 bases and J gave up 2 bases; unmatched junction bases: 8. The CDR3 contains 15 residues. The CDR3 nucleotides are TGTGCCAGCAGCGCTTCTAGCGGGGCCGCCTACGAGCAGTACTTC. Its translation is CASSASSGAAYEQYF.

This clonotype occurred many times. The chain is built from TRBV5-1 and TRBJ1-2; 7 bases map to TRBD1. The CDR3 spans 15 residues. V lost 2 bases, J lost 2 bases, and 6 bases stayed unmatched. Germline CDR1 and CDR2: SGHRS and YFSETQ. The CDR3 loop is CASSLDRESNYGYTF. For the CDR3, the DNA is TGCGCCAGCAGCTTAGACAGGGAGTCGAACTATGGCTACACCTTC.

This clonotype came up many times. DNA for the CDR3: TGTGCCAGTAGTGCAGCGGGAGAGGTGGAGACCCAGTACTTC. This translates into CASSAAGEVETQYF. The chain uses TRBV19 and TRBJ2-5; 8 nucleotides align to TRBD2. The V gene end was trimmed by 5 bases and the J gene end by 5 bases; junction bases not matched to a gene: 7. Germline loops: CDR1 LNHDA, CDR2 SQIVND (reference sequence). This CDR3 is built from 14 residues.

This clonotype occurred once. J is TRBJ1-3 and V is TRBV12-3 or TRBV12-4; D ambiguous. V gave up 7 bases and J gave up 2 bases, with 6 bases separating them. The CDR3 is made up of 12 amino acids. The CDR3 spells CASTSAGNTIYF. The DNA for the CDR3 is TGTGCCAGCACCTCAGCTGGAAACACCATATATTTT.

This clonotype appeared many times. V is TRBV27 and J is TRBJ2-6; the D gene is possibly TRBD2 (5 bases). The CDR3 has 18 residues. Trimming took off 1 base at V and 0 bases at J, with 13 bases between the two ends. Germline loops: CDR1 MNHEY, CDR2 SMNVEV (reference sequence). The CDR3 loop is CASSLLGGLNSGANVLTF. CDR3 sequence (DNA): TGTGCCAGCAGTTTATTAGGAGGACTGAACTCTGGGGCCAACGTCCTGACTTTC.

Many counts were recorded for this clonotype. The chain uses TRBV7-2 and TRBJ2-5; TRBD1 matches 7 bases. This CDR3 has 13 residues. Germline V gives CDR1 SGHTA, CDR2 FQGNSA. V gave up 8 bases and J gave up 7 bases; unmatched junction bases: 10. Here the CDR3 DNA reads TGTGCCAGCTGCCCGGGACAGTCCTCGACCCAGTACTTC. Translated: CASCPGQSSTQYF.

At least ten counts were recorded for this clonotype. The chain recombines TRBV15 with TRBJ1-5, with TRBD1 as a possible D gene (6 bases). CDR3 length equals 16 residues. Germline V CDR1 and CDR2: LNHNV, YYDKDF (reference sequence). V was trimmed by 5 bases and J by 2 bases, leaving 16 bases between them. The CDR3 loop is CATSYSTGWGNQPQHF. The CDR3 DNA sequence: TGTGCCACCAGCTATTCAACAGGGTGGGGCAATCAGCCCCAGCATTTT.

This clonotype was recorded at least ten times. A much larger clone is a single base away; this may be a read error. The chain links TRBV28 to TRBJ1-5; D remains ambiguous. V lost 1 base, J lost 9 bases, and 10 bases lay in between. The germline V gene has CDR1 MDHEN and CDR2 SYDVKM. The CDR3 sequence is 13 residues long. CDR3 residues: CASSLYPYRPQHF. The CDR3 DNA follows: TGTGCCAGCAGTTTATATCCCTATCGGCCCCAGCATTTT.

In this sample, this clonotype turned up many times. This sequence joins TRBV6-5 and TRBJ1-3; a weak D match, TRBD1 (5 bases). Trimming left V 0 bases short and J 0 bases short, with 12 bases between. Germline loops: CDR1 MNHEY, CDR2 SVGAGI. The CDR3 length is 17 residues. The CDR3 reads CASSYSRGIGSGNTIYF. The CDR3 DNA sequence: TGTGCCAGCAGTTACTCACGGGGGATCGGCTCTGGAAACACCATATATTTT.

This clonotype was picked up many times. The chain links TRBV30 to TRBJ1-2; no clear D gene. V gave up 8 bases and J gave up 4 bases, with 14 bases separating them. Germline CDR1 GTSNPN, CDR2 SVGIG (reference sequence). The CDR3 covers 12 residues. This chain's CDR3 is CALRPGSYGYTF. The CDR3 coding sequence is TGTGCCCTCCGACCGGGGAGCTATGGCTACACCTTC.

This clonotype was recorded many times. This sequence joins TRBV28 and TRBJ2-2, with TRBD1 matching over 8 bases. The V gene end was trimmed by 6 bases and the J gene end by 4 bases; junction bases not matched to a gene: 10. This CDR3 comprises 16 residues. CDR1 is MDHEN, CDR2 SYDVKM, per germline. The CDR3 sequence: CASRLGQGLSTGELFF. The DNA of the CDR3 is TGTGCCAGCAGACTCGGACAGGGTTTGAGCACCGGGGAGCTGTTTTTT.

At least ten counts were recorded for this clonotype. The rearrangement joins TRBV19 to TRBJ2-2; D remains ambiguous. This CDR3 contains 14 residues. Germline CDR1 and CDR2: LNHDA and SQIVND (reference sequence). V was clipped by 9 bases and J by 7 bases, with 18 bases between them. CDR3 residues: CASITRADNGELFF. The DNA for the CDR3 is TGTGCCAGCATCACTCGGGCAGACAACGGGGAGCTGTTTTTT.

In the case of this clonotype: Given the absence of the conserved phenylalanine or tryptophan at the CDR3 end, a read error is likely. The rearrangement links TRBV28 to TRBJ2-3; 10 nucleotides align to TRBD1. The germline gives CDR1 MDHEN, CDR2 SYDVKM. J gave up 3 bases and V 3 bases, and 0 bases lay outside the gene matches. The CDR3 is 14 residues long. CDR3 loop: CASSLDRGTDTQYL. CDR3 bases: TGTGCCAGCAGTTTGGACAGGGGGACAGATACGCAGTATCTT.

Note on this clonotype: Germline and junction disagree at one end, which may indicate a read error. The rearrangement links TRBV2 to TRBJ1-5, with D uncertain. Germline V lookup: CDR1 SNHLY, CDR2 FYNNEI. This CDR3 has 14 amino acids. The CDR3 DNA reads TGTGCCAGCAGGGTCCCGGGTGGCAATCAGCCCCAGCTTTTT. Its translation: CASRVPGGNQPQLF.

This clonotype occurred a few times. The junction does not match germline at one end; this may be a read error. The rearrangement uses TRBV30 and TRBJ1-1, with TRBD1 as a possible D gene (6 bases). The CDR3 covers 13 residues. Germline lookup yields CDR1 GTSNPN and CDR2 SVGIG (reference sequence). Here the CDR3 DNA reads TGTGCCTGGAGACAGGGTAGGGACTCTGAAGCCTTCTTT. It is translated as CAWRQGRDSEAFF.

This clonotype was counted many times. The CDR3 protein is CSARDGAREVFEQYF. CDR3 DNA sequence: TGCAGTGCTAGAGATGGGGCGCGGGAGGTGTTCGAGCAGTACTTC. This chain uses TRBV20-1 with TRBJ2-7; 8 bases are shared with TRBD2. The CDR3 is 15 residues long. J gave up 6 bases and V 0 bases, and 10 bases lay outside the gene matches. CDR1 is DFQATT, CDR2 SNEGSKA, per germline (reference sequence).

This clonotype was found many times. The rearrangement links TRBV29-1 to TRBJ2-7; D gene unclear. The V gene's germline CDR1 is SQVTM and CDR2 ANQGSEA. This CDR3 comprises 12 residues. Trimming cost V 0 bases and J 2 bases, with 5 bases left between them. The CDR3 sequence: CSVEERPYEQYF. The DNA for the CDR3 is TGCAGCGTTGAAGAGCGTCCCTACGAGCAGTACTTC.

This clonotype was picked up many times. The chain couples TRBV11-2 to TRBJ2-7, with TRBD1 matching over 7 bases. Trimming removed 5 bases from V and 0 bases from J; junction bases left unmatched: 10. Germline loops: CDR1 SGHAT, CDR2 FQNNGV. This CDR3 spans 16 amino acids. As DNA, the CDR3 is TGTGCCAGCAGCCAACAAGCCGGGACAGCCTCCTACGAGCAGTACTTC. It specifies CASSQQAGTASYEQYF.

In its sample, this clonotype was seen many times. This chain connects TRBV27 to TRBJ2-7, with D possibly matching TRBD1 (6 bases). V was trimmed by 4 bases and J by 1 base, leaving 8 bases between them. This CDR3 is built from 13 residues. Germline V gene lookup returns CDR1 MNHEY and CDR2 SMNVEV (reference sequence). The CDR3 region is CASSSGESYEQYF. The CDR3 coding sequence is TGTGCCAGCAGTTCAGGGGAGTCCTACGAGCAGTACTTC.

This clonotype was observed many times. The chain combines TRBV30 with TRBJ2-5; TRBD2 agrees at 9 bases. CDR3 length: 15 residues. Per the germline V gene, CDR1 is GTSNPN and CDR2 is SVGIG (reference sequence). V shed 8 bases, J shed 2 bases, and the junction held 12 bases outside the gene matches. In DNA form, the CDR3 reads TGTGCCGCTGAAGACCTAGCGGGATTACAAGAGACCCAGTACTTC. This translates into CAAEDLAGLQETQYF.

This clonotype was recorded at least ten times. This sequence joins TRBV20-1 and TRBJ1-1, with D possibly matching TRBD1 (5 bases). The CDR3 is 15 residues long. V lost 2 bases and J 0 bases, leaving 13 bases between the germline ends. Germline V gives CDR1 DFQATT, CDR2 SNEGSKA (reference sequence). This CDR3 reads CSARSRGRVNTEAFF. CDR3 DNA: TGCAGTGCTAGATCGAGGGGCCGTGTGAACACTGAAGCTTTCTTT.

Many counts were recorded for this clonotype. The chain carries TRBV20-1 and TRBJ2-7, with TRBD1 identical over 7 bases. Germline V gene sequence: CDR1 DFQATT, CDR2 SNEGSKA (reference sequence). Germline trimming cut 3 bases from V and 0 bases from J; bases unmatched to any gene: 8. The CDR3 sequence is 15 residues long. The CDR3 bases are TGCAGTGCTAGGGGGACAGAAGGATACTCCTACGAGCAGTACTTC. Translated: CSARGTEGYSYEQYF.

This clonotype was counted at least ten times. The V and J genes are TRBV7-8 and TRBJ2-7; D gene ambiguous. The CDR3 is made up of 12 amino acids. Per the germline V gene, CDR1 is SGHVS and CDR2 is FQNEAQ. V was shortened by 4 bases and J by 12 bases, with 16 bases between the two germline ends. Written as DNA, the CDR3 is TGTGCCAGCAGCTCGCGTAGTAGAGACCTGTACTTC. Protein product: CASSSRSRDLYF. The whole variable domain, remainder taken from reference TRBV7-8 and TRBJ2-7, is GAGVSQSPRYKVAKRGQDVALRCDPISGHVSLFWYQQALGQGPEFLTYFQNEAQLDKSGLPSDRFFAERPEGSVSTLKIQRTQQEDSAVYLCASSSRSRDLYFGPGTRLTVT.

This clonotype was seen only a few times. The rearrangement joins TRBV28 to TRBJ1-2; D might be TRBD1 (6 bases). The germline V and J ends were trimmed by 4 bases and 8 bases, with 20 bases remaining between them. The CDR3 has 15 residues. Per germline, CDR1 MDHEN and CDR2 SYDVKM. CDR3 sequence (DNA): TGTGCCAGCAGTTCCCCCCCCAGGGGTCTGGGAGGCTACACCTTC. It encodes CASSSPPRGLGGYTF.

This chain connects TRBV18 to TRBJ2-5, with a possible D match to TRBD2 (6 bases). Germline assignment: CDR1 KGHSH and CDR2 LQKENI. Trimming took off 1 base at V and 1 base at J, with 13 bases between the two ends. The CDR3 totals 16 residues. This CDR3 reads CASSPRRVAFQETQYF. CDR3 nucleotides: TGTGCCAGCTCACCACGGAGGGTAGCCTTCCAAGAGACCCAGTACTTC.